The clone carrying this TCR beta chain was found many times. Extraction and reverse transcription of RNA yielded cDNA as the sequencing template. Generated by immunoSEQ multiplex PCR, the TCRdb table keeps only in-frame clones and is missing some. The sample shows roughly 200,000 clones, roughly 56% of them seen only once. This entry comes from a study of CD8+ T cells in alopecia areata. In germline, CDR1 is LNHDA, CDR2 SQIVND (reference sequence). Trimming stripped 2 bases from V and 4 bases from J, with 12 bases between. This CDR3 region has 15 residues. Sequenced material: CD8+ T cells sorted from blood. This receptor was obtained from a human donor in good health. The chain recombines TRBV19 with TRBJ2-1; D might be TRBD2 (6 bases). The CDR3 loop is CASSISSAQYNEQFF. For the CDR3, the DNA is TGTGCCAGTAGTATATCTAGCGCGCAGTACAATGAGCAGTTCTTC.